A single sample gave rise to the 22 T cell receptor beta chains below, sequenced in a study of CD8+ T cells in alopecia areata. Regarding treatment: oral pan-JAK inhibitor, 5-10 mg twice daily. It was cDNA, reverse transcribed from extracted RNA, that served as the sequencing template. TCRdb keeps only in-frame clones here, not all; method: immunoSEQ multiplex PCR. The table includes about 210,000 clones, approximately 38% detected once. The specimen was CD4+ T cells sorted from blood, collected at approximately week 30, from a patient treated with tofacitinib. These TCRs come from a human donor with alopecia areata.

V is TRBV6-6 and J is TRBJ2-3; 7 nucleotides line up with TRBD2. V was pared by 0 bases and J by 6 bases, with 0 bases of the junction left unmatched. The CDR3 has 13 residues. CDR1 and CDR2 (germline): MNHNY, SVGAGI (reference sequence). CDR3 sequence reads: CASSYSGGDTQYF. CDR3 nucleotides: TGTGCCAGCAGTTACTCGGGAGGGGATACGCAGTATTTT.

This clone came up many times. This CDR3 is CASSSTGRLNYGYTF. In nucleotides, the CDR3 is TGTGCCAGCAGCTCCACGGGACGGCTTAACTATGGCTACACCTTC. V usage is TRBV7-9 and J usage is TRBJ1-2, with D possibly matching TRBD1 (5 bases). V lost 4 bases and J lost 1, with 13 bases in between. The CDR3 is 15 amino acids. The germline V gene has CDR1 SEHNR and CDR2 FQNEAQ (reference sequence).

The V and J genes are TRBV6-5 and TRBJ1-1, with 9 bases matching TRBD1. CDR3 length equals 11 residues. V lost 11 bases and J lost 5; bases outside the gene matches: 3. Germline V CDR1 and CDR2: MNHEY, SVGAGI. The CDR3 nucleotides are TGTGCCGTACAGGGGGCAACTGAAGCTTTCTTT. This sequence encodes CAVQGATEAFF.

The table lists this clone with a count of one. V is TRBV5-4 and J is TRBJ2-5; TRBD1 aligns across 10 bases. Germline V gives CDR1 SGHNT, CDR2 YYREEE (reference sequence). This CDR3 spans 18 amino acids. With 4 bases clipped from V and 5 bases from J, the junction kept 17 bases outside the gene matches. The CDR3 DNA reads TGTGCCAGCAGCCCCTCCGGGACAGGGGTGGGTCGGAAGGAGACCCAGTACTTC. Its protein product is CASSPSGTGVGRKETQYF.

This sequence joins TRBV30 and TRBJ2-2; D ambiguous. This CDR3 comprises 15 residues. CDR1 and CDR2 from the germline V gene are GTSNPN and SVGIG (reference sequence). V was shortened by 3 bases and J by 1 base, with 12 bases between the two germline ends. The CDR3 DNA is TGTGCCTGGAGGGGGTCGGACCTGAACACCGGGGAGCTGTTTTTT. Translating it yields CAWRGSDLNTGELFF.

The V gene is TRBV5-1, the J gene TRBJ1-5, with 7 nucleotides matching TRBD1. The CDR3 extends over 14 amino acids. The V segment lost 0 bases and the J segment 5 bases; nucleotides outside the gene matches: 2. Germline assignment: CDR1 SGHRS and CDR2 YFSETQ. CDR3 in DNA: TGCGCCAGCAGCTTGGGAGGGGGCCATCAGCCCCAGCATTTT. This translates into CASSLGGGHQPQHF.

The J gene is TRBJ2-5, the V gene TRBV29-1; a weak D match, TRBD2 (5 bases). Per germline, CDR1 SQVTM and CDR2 ANQGSEA. This CDR3 has 15 residues. Trimming stripped 1 base from V and 4 bases from J, with 16 bases between. The CDR3 coding sequence is TGCAGCGTTGAAGGCGCAGGAGGAAGGTTAGAGACCCAGTACTTC. Its translation is CSVEGAGGRLETQYF.

This clone was found a few times. This chain connects TRBV7-9 to TRBJ1-3, with D possibly TRBD1 on 5 matching bases. CDR3 length: 14 residues. In germline, CDR1 is SEHNR, CDR2 FQNEAQ (reference sequence). V was pared by 5 bases and J by 5 bases, with 13 bases between. CDR3 amino acids: CASSREGTRNTIYF. CDR3 nucleotide sequence: TGTGCCAGCAGCCGTGAAGGGACCCGAAACACCATATATTTT.

The chain is built from TRBV7-9 and TRBJ2-7, with TRBD1 matching over 8 bases. The CDR3 has 15 amino acids. Trimming removed 5 bases from V and 2 bases from J; junction bases left unmatched: 8. Germline V gene sequence: CDR1 SEHNR, CDR2 FQNEAQ (reference sequence). The CDR3 nucleotides read TGTGCCAGCAGCCGCCGGGACAGGACTACCTACGAGCAGTACTTC. Translated: CASSRRDRTTYEQYF.

CDR3 DNA sequence: TGTGCCAGCAGCGAGGGAGTTGCGGGGCTCTACGAGCAGTACTTC. Amino acid sequence: CASSEGVAGLYEQYF. This sequence joins TRBV9 and TRBJ2-7; TRBD2 is a possible D gene (6 bases). CDR3 length equals 15 residues. Trimming pared 3 bases from V and 3 bases from J, leaving 16 bases between. Germline lookup yields CDR1 SGDLS and CDR2 YYNGEE.

This clone was counted only a few times. The rearrangement links TRBV23-1 to TRBJ1-2; D is possibly TRBD1 (5 bases). TRBV23-1 is an open reading frame whose function is uncertain. V lost 4 bases, J lost 4 bases, and 19 bases lay in between. This CDR3 contains 16 residues. CDR3 in amino acids: CASSRLSGTDRYGYTF. CDR3 sequence (DNA): TGCGCCAGCAGTCGCTTGAGCGGGACGGACCGCTATGGCTACACCTTC.

The table lists this clone with a few counts. V gene TRBV18 combines with J gene TRBJ1-6, with a possible D match to TRBD1 (6 bases). From germline, CDR1 is KGHSH and CDR2 LQKENI. The CDR3 totals 15 residues. Trimming shortened V by 3 bases and J by 5 bases, and 11 bases separated the two germline ends. DNA of the CDR3: TGTGCCAGCTCACCGGCGGACAGACATAATTCACCCCTCCACTTT. This sequence encodes CASSPADRHNSPLHF.

The V call is TRBV9, the J call TRBJ2-2, with D perhaps matching TRBD1 or TRBD2 (5 bases each). There are 16 residues in the CDR3. V was clipped by 2 bases and J by 5 bases, with 16 bases between them. Germline CDR1 reads SGDLS; CDR2 reads YYNGEE. CDR3 in amino acids: CASSVQSGTTTGELFF. CDR3 in DNA: TGTGCCAGCAGCGTCCAATCCGGGACCACGACCGGGGAGCTGTTTTTT. Based on the CDR3 plus reference TRBV9 and TRBJ2-2, the full variable domain is DSGVTQTPKHLITATGQRVTLRCSPRSGDLSVYWYQQSLDQGLQFLIQYYNGEERAKGNILERFSAQQFPDLHSELNLSSLELGDSALYFCASSVQSGTTTGELFFGEGSRLTVL.

This clone was counted at least ten times. The chain carries TRBV23-1 and TRBJ2-3; possible D gene TRBD1, 5 bases. TRBV23-1 qualifies as an ORF whose function is uncertain. Trimming took 0 bases from V and 6 from J, leaving 10 bases between them. The CDR3 has 14 amino acids. CDR3 DNA: TGCGCCAGCAGTCAATCGAACAGGAAGGATACGCAGTATTTT. The encoded protein is CASSQSNRKDTQYF.

This clone was counted between two and nine times. The chain links TRBV7-6 to TRBJ1-2, with 12 bases fitting TRBD1. CDR3 size: 15 residues. Germline CDR1 and CDR2: SGHVS and FNYEAQ. V was clipped by 1 base and J by 8 bases; unmatched bases: 5. CDR3 bases: TGTGCCAGCAGCTTAGTGCCGGGACAGGGGGCGGGCTACACCTTC. Its protein product is CASSLVPGQGAGYTF.

This clone was detected only a few times. The rearrangement uses TRBV19 and TRBJ1-2; the D gene is possibly TRBD1 (6 bases). This CDR3 comprises 11 residues. Germline loops: CDR1 LNHDA, CDR2 SQIVND (reference sequence). Trimming cost V 5 bases and J 8 bases, with 9 bases left between them. The chain's CDR3 is CASSRDIGYTF. In nucleotides, the CDR3 is TGTGCCAGTAGTCGGGACATAGGCTACACCTTC.

This clone was seen more than once but under ten times. The chain combines TRBV7-9 with TRBJ1-5; a weak D match, TRBD1 (5 bases). The CDR3 runs 14 residues. Germline CDR1 and CDR2: SEHNR and FQNEAQ (reference sequence). Trimming pared 6 bases from V and 9 bases from J, leaving 18 bases between. CDR3: CASSLDRPHWPQHF. CDR3 sequence (DNA): TGTGCCAGCAGTCTAGACAGACCCCATTGGCCCCAGCATTTT. Full variable domain (rest looked up from reference TRBV7-9 and TRBJ1-5): DTGVSQNPRHKITKRGQNVTFRCDPISEHNRLYWYRQTLGQGPEFLTYFQNEAQLEKSRLLSDRFSAERPKGSFSTLEIQRTEQGDSAMYLCASSLDRPHWPQHFGDGTRLSIL.

The chain combines TRBV5-1 with TRBJ2-1; 8 bases match TRBD2. The CDR3 contains 14 residues. Germline V gene data show CDR1 as SGHRS and CDR2 as YFSETQ. The V and J ends lost 4 bases and 7 bases, in that order; junction bases with no gene match: 7. The CDR3 sequence: CASSTRGAGNEQFF. The DNA of the CDR3 is TGCGCCAGCAGCACGCGGGGGGCGGGGAATGAGCAGTTCTTC.

This chain uses TRBV29-1 with TRBJ1-1, with no clear D. V lost 2 bases, J lost 0 bases, and 7 bases lay in between. From germline, CDR1 is SQVTM and CDR2 ANQGSEA. The CDR3 covers 13 residues. The CDR3 bases are TGCAGCGTTGAACAAAAACTGAACACTGAAGCTTTCTTT. Translated, it gives CSVEQKLNTEAFF.

The rearrangement uses TRBV9 and TRBJ2-2; D possibly corresponds to TRBD1 (5 bases). The germline gives CDR1 SGDLS, CDR2 YYNGEE. The CDR3 has 15 amino acids. V lost 0 bases and J lost 5, with 11 bases in between. CDR3 bases: TGTGCCAGCAGCGTAGGAGGCAGGGTGACCGGGGAGCTGTTTTTT. The encoded protein is CASSVGGRVTGELFF.

CDR3 amino acids: CSVIKDETGGEKLFF. CDR3 coding DNA: TGCAGCGTTATCAAGGACGAAACTGGAGGTGAAAAACTGTTTTTT. The V gene is TRBV29-1, the J gene TRBJ1-4; no clear D gene. Deletions cut 5 bases from V and 7 bases from J, with 20 bases between. The CDR3 contains 15 residues. In germline, CDR1 is SQVTM, CDR2 ANQGSEA.

This sequence joins TRBV2 and TRBJ1-1; D gene uncertain. The V and J ends lost 6 bases and 0 bases respectively, with 8 bases between them. This CDR3 comprises 13 residues. Germline lookup yields CDR1 SNHLY and CDR2 FYNNEI. The CDR3 DNA is TGTGCCAGCAGAGACGGTATGAACACTGAAGCTTTCTTT. Translated: CASRDGMNTEAFF.